This T cell receptor beta chain was identified in a study of T-cell reconstitution after alpha-beta-depleted transplantation in children. Unique molecular identifiers tagged the TCRbeta library. TCRdb reprocessed the PCR reads with MiXCR, giving one entry per CDR3 protein. Seen here are over 400,000 distinct CDR3 sequences, around 12% observed once, and the top ten hold around 5.8%. This clonotype was picked up a small number of times. The CDR3 runs to 15 residues. Germline-derived CDR1 and CDR2 are MNHEY and SVGAGI. V lost 2 bases and J lost 4, with 14 bases in between. This receptor was identified in a human donor who donated a stem cell graft to a child with combined immunodeficiency. The sequences come from PBMCs from the stem cell graft donor, collected from the stem cell graft. The chain employs TRBV6-5 and TRBJ1-1; a possible D gene is TRBD1 (5 bases). The CDR3 bases are TGTGCCAGCAGTTACATGGGGGTGGGGGTCACTGAAGCTTTCTTT. It encodes CASSYMGVGVTEAFF.